This TCR beta chain emerged from a study of cytomegalovirus exposure and HLA in healthy donors. General study findings and limits: Looking again later, the authors saw that most CMV-associated TCR beta chains seemed HLA-restricted.

13 Jbeta primers and 60 Vbeta primers were used for the PCR. Some clones are missing from TCRdb's copy, which holds only in-frame ones; the method was immunoSEQ multiplex PCR. The sample holds 150,000 to 200,000 clones, around 81% seen once. After removal of 7 bases from V and 0 bases from J, the junction contained 8 bases not matched to a gene. CDR3 length: 16 amino acids. Germline V gene sequence: CDR1 SGHAT, CDR2 FQNNGV. To note about this clone: Its antigen is undetermined.

Healthy bone marrow donors formed the donor group. Sequencing input: PBMCs. The rearrangement links TRBV11-2 to TRBJ2-2; TRBD1 agrees at 7 bases. The receptor comes from a woman aged 18 to 35 in good health and CMV-seropositive. DNA of the CDR3: TGTGCCAGCACCCAAAGGGGGCTGGCGAACACCGGGGAGCTGTTTTTT. As protein: CASTQRGLANTGELFF.